The entry below describes one TCR beta chain. Antigen: not known. Per sorted-subset replicate PCR, input was approximately 0.2 ug DNA, representing around 29,000 T cell genomes. In the authors' methods: From ImmunoSEQ came sequences covering only the junction and carrying no quality scores, so filtering differed. Sequencing used immunoSEQ multiplex PCR; TCRdb keeps in-frame clones, though not all of them. That table supplies the V and J calls and clone size; D and trimming were determined from the DNA. The sample records about 2,100,000 clones, about 92% being singletons. The ends lost 0 bases at V and 9 bases at J; junction bases unmatched: 8. Per the germline V gene, CDR1 is MNHEY and CDR2 is SMNVEV (reference sequence). This CDR3 has 17 amino acids. The sample belongs to a study of shared clonotypes between healthy human individuals. Notes on the study in general: Lower generation probabilities were found for non-shared clonotypes than for those shared by all four donors.

Naive CD8 populations comprised CD45RO-negative cells positively selected for CCR7, excluding terminally differentiated effector memory CD45RA+ cells. The specimen sequenced was naive CD8+ T cells from PBMCs. This TCR derives from a man aged 18 to 30 in good health. Some clones in this sample may be carry-over from other donors' samples. The chain has TRBV27 and TRBJ2-1; the match to TRBD2 covers 13 bases. This chain's CDR3 is CASSLSLGLAGHGEQFF. CDR3 DNA: TGTGCCAGCAGTTTATCGCTGGGACTAGCGGGGCACGGTGAGCAGTTCTTC.